The rows below give T cell receptor beta chains drawn from one sample of a study of blood T cell repertoires in COVID-19. Some clones are missing from TCRdb's copy, which holds only in-frame ones; the method was immunoSEQ multiplex PCR. The data hold under 85,000 clones, with 84% observed a single time. Material: peripheral blood. Receptors originate from a man aged 45-60 years with COVID-19, enrolled during active disease. Both conserved end residues are part of each CDR3. D genes are given only for firm matches. Expanded clones get a size class; other rows say once, few or many, or leave the size out.

d_call j_call clone_size v_call cdr3_aa cdr3_nt
TRBD1 TRBJ1-5 . TRBV5-5 CASSFGTGMGPQHF TGTGCCAGCAGCTTCGGGACAGGGATGGGGCCCCAGCATTTT
TRBD2 TRBJ2-3 . TRBV23-1 CASSHTSGGFSTDTQYF TGCGCCAGCAGTCACACTAGCGGGGGATTTAGCACAGATACGCAGTATTTT
TRBD1 TRBJ1-2 . TRBV3-1/TRBV3-2 CASSQAGTGVPDTYGYTF TGTGCCAGCAGCCAAGCCGGGACAGGGGTTCCGGACACCTATGGCTACACCTTC
. TRBJ1-6 medium-sized TRBV6-5 CASSYSTGLHSPLHF TGTGCCAGCAGTTACTCAACAGGGCTGCATTCACCCCTCCACTTT
TRBD1 TRBJ1-6 . TRBV14 CASSPGTDRPLHF TGTGCCAGCAGCCCCGGGACAGACAGGCCCCTCCACTTT
. TRBJ1-1 . TRBV7-3 CASSFGGDTEAFF TGTGCCAGCAGCTTTGGGGGGGACACTGAAGCTTTCTTT
. TRBJ1-2 . TRBV28 CASRQTTGRPLF TGTGCCAGCAGACAAACGACAGGCCGACCCCTCTTC
TRBD1 TRBJ1-4 . TRBV18 CASSLGQVGEKLFF TGTGCCAGCTCACTCGGACAGGTCGGTGAAAAACTGTTTTTT
TRBD1 TRBJ2-7 . TRBV9 CASSVDIGGGYEQYF TGTGCCAGCAGCGTAGACATAGGGGGCGGATACGAGCAGTACTTC
. TRBJ1-3 . TRBV5-1 CASSLSGGAGNTIYF TGCGCCAGCAGCTTGTCCGGGGGGGCTGGAAACACCATATATTTT
. TRBJ2-5 . TRBV7-3 CASSLSPGSQETQYF TGTGCCAGCAGCTTAAGTCCCGGGTCTCAAGAGACCCAGTACTTC
. TRBJ2-7 . TRBV7-9 CASSGGNEQYF TGTGCCAGCAGCGGAGGTAACGAGCAGTACTTC
. TRBJ2-1 few TRBV30 CAWSLWAGPNEQFF TGTGCCTGGAGTTTGTGGGCGGGACCCAATGAGCAGTTCTTC
TRBD2 TRBJ2-2 . TRBV11-2 CASTFASGGGTNTGELFF TGTGCCAGCACCTTCGCTAGCGGGGGGGGTACGAACACCGGGGAGCTGTTTTTT
. TRBJ1-1 . TRBV27 CASSLLGGQIEAFF TGTGCCAGCAGTTTGTTGGGCGGACAGATTGAAGCTTTCTTT
TRBD1 TRBJ2-2 . TRBV5-8 CASSPRTGSGELFF TGTGCCAGCAGCCCTCGGACAGGGAGCGGGGAGCTGTTTTTT
. TRBJ1-3 . TRBV9 CASSVTGSSGNTIYF TGTGCCAGCAGCGTAACAGGATCTTCTGGAAACACCATATATTTT
TRBD2 TRBJ2-5 once TRBV3-1/TRBV3-2 CASSQGSGGAQETQYF TGTGCCAGCAGCCAAGGCAGCGGGGGGGCCCAGGAGACCCAGTACTTC
. TRBJ2-1 once TRBV6-4 CASSEGGASYNEQFF TGTGCCAGCAGTGAAGGGGGGGCTTCGTACAATGAGCAGTTCTTC
. TRBJ2-5 once TRBV2 CASSERETQYF TGTGCCAGCAGTGAACGGGAGACCCAGTACTTC
TRBD1 TRBJ2-2 . TRBV6-2/TRBV6-3 CASSPEGQGVSGELFF TGTGCCAGCAGCCCAGAGGGACAGGGGGTCAGCGGGGAGCTGTTTTTT
. TRBJ2-5 . TRBV11-2 CASSLDLTGTQYF TGTGCCAGCAGCTTAGACCTTACGGGTACCCAGTACTTC
. TRBJ2-3 . TRBV7-9 CASSSLAPSTDTQYF TGTGCCAGCAGCTCCCTAGCGCCCAGCACAGATACGCAGTATTTT
TRBD1 TRBJ2-1 once TRBV2 CASSEVTGALQQFF TGTGCCAGCAGTGAAGTGACAGGGGCCTTGCAGCAGTTCTTC
. TRBJ2-5 . TRBV6-2/TRBV6-3 CASSYSPDKQETQYF TGTGCCAGCAGTTACTCGCCGGACAAGCAAGAGACCCAGTACTTC
. TRBJ1-5 . TRBV2 CASSTPGRASYSNQPQHF TGTGCCAGCAGTACACCCGGGAGGGCCTCCTATAGCAATCAGCCCCAGCATTTT
TRBD1 TRBJ1-2 . TRBV6-6 CASTTGGAGYGYTF TGTGCCAGCACCACAGGGGGCGCCGGCTATGGCTACACCTTC
. TRBJ2-3 . TRBV18 CASSPERGTDTQYF TGTGCCAGCTCACCAGAGAGGGGCACAGATACGCAGTATTTT
TRBD1 TRBJ2-3 . TRBV24-1 CATSDSGTGGNGDTQYF TGTGCCACCAGTGATTCCGGGACAGGGGGCAATGGAGATACGCAGTATTTT
. TRBJ2-3 . TRBV5-4 CASSWTDYRRDTQYF TGTGCCAGCAGCTGGACGGACTACAGGAGGGATACGCAGTATTTT
. TRBJ2-1 . TRBV4-1 CASSQERSQNNEQFF TGCGCCAGCAGCCAAGAGCGGAGCCAGAACAATGAGCAGTTCTTC
. TRBJ2-3 . TRBV5-4 CASSLASRPTDTQYF TGTGCCAGCAGCTTGGCTTCTAGACCGACAGATACGCAGTATTTT
. TRBJ2-7 . TRBV5-6 CASSLRRSTEQYF TGTGCCAGCAGCCTGAGACGGAGCACCGAGCAGTACTTC
TRBD1 TRBJ1-5 . TRBV3-1/TRBV3-2 CASSQGQGIGQPQHF TGTGCCAGCAGCCAAGGACAGGGGATAGGGCAGCCCCAGCATTTT
TRBD1 TRBJ2-7 . TRBV4-1 CASSPKTGTALSVNYEQYF TGCGCCAGCAGCCCCAAAACCGGGACAGCGCTCTCGGTAAACTACGAGCAGTACTTC
. TRBJ2-3 . TRBV7-7 CASSLDRGDTQYF TGTGCCAGCAGCTTAGACCGAGGAGATACGCAGTATTTT
. TRBJ1-5 once TRBV14 CASSRTGTWHQPQHF TGTGCCAGCAGCCGAACAGGGACCTGGCATCAGCCCCAGCATTTT
. TRBJ1-2 . TRBV7-9 CASSSQSNYGYTF TGTGCCAGCAGCTCTCAGTCTAACTATGGCTACACCTTC
TRBD2 TRBJ2-7 . TRBV28 CASSSRLAGRYEQYF TGTGCCAGCAGTTCTCGACTAGCGGGGAGGTACGAGCAGTACTTC